This entry features one T cell receptor beta chain sequence. Its antigen remains unidentified. These data belong to a study of T cell responses to AZD1222 COVID-19 vaccine. The CDR3 runs 15 residues. Germline CDR1 KGHSH, CDR2 LQKENI. V was clipped by 5 bases and J by 15 bases; unmatched bases: 16. Study-wide findings and caveats: Two doses of AZD1222 preceded a rise in Spike-specific TCR breadth and depth. Spike was spanned by vaccine-associated CD4 TCRs, with dominance at 160-218 and 743-854. At study baseline, merely roughly 6 AZD1222 recipients were seropositive.

Data came from immunoSEQ multiplex PCR; TCRdb stores just in-frame clones and leaves some out. This sample has around 150,000 clones, with approximately 88% found just once. The sample here was peripheral blood, taken on day 0 of AZD1222 vaccination. This sequence was found in an adult in good health. This sequence joins TRBV18 and TRBJ1-4; TRBD1 aligns across 9 bases. CDR3 sequence reads: CASSTTRLDRGDLFF. The CDR3 coding sequence is TGTGCCAGCTCAACAACCCGCCTTGACAGGGGGGATTTGTTTTTT.